The clone carrying this TCR beta chain was picked up many times. Its cognate antigen is unknown. These data come from a study of breast tumors, draining lymph nodes, adjacent tissues. The study, taken as a whole, reports: Data fit most tumor T cells coming from lymph node, expanding in tumor.

TCRdb re-called the multiplex PCR reads with MiXCR, one entry per CDR3 protein. The table lists 130,000 or so distinct CDR3 sequences, roughly 33% of them singletons, with about 2.3% in the top ten. Breast cancer patients provided tissue from their axillary draining lymph nodes. This receptor was obtained from a female donor with breast cancer. Some clones in this sample may be carry-over from other donors' samples. The sequenced sample was axillary lymph node tissue.

The DNA for the CDR3 is TGTGCCAGCAGCAAAGAGGGACAGGGCTCTGGGGCCAACGTCCTGACTTTC. Translated: CASSKEGQGSGANVLTF. The rearrangement links TRBV7-6 to TRBJ2-6, with TRBD1 matching over 9 bases. V shed 5 bases and J 0 bases; nucleotides not matched to a gene: 5. The CDR3 consists of 17 residues. Looked up from germline, CDR1 is SGHVS and CDR2 is FNYEAQ.